This TCR beta chain originates from a study of blood T cell repertoires in COVID-19 (dated by TCRdb to about 2020). Regarding the research as a whole: Samples covering the acute and convalescent phases of COVID-19 were provided by collaborators in the United States, Italy and Spain. The material from the prospective study consisted of cDNA or gDNA derived from T cells, B-cell-depleted T cells, or PBMCs. Subjects who had been exposed to COVID-19, were actively infected with it, or had recovered from it provided the deeply sampled blood TCRbeta repertoires that made up the dataset. The repertoires were released in a freely available public database meant as a resource for research on the immune response to SARS-CoV-2. Samples came from the ongoing ImmuneRACE study (first 160 participants) plus 1,254 subjects from 6 global collaborators. The sample metadata nearly always contained a de-identified subject ID, COVID-19 status, age in years and sex. Where HLA class I and class II types were available, the types were taken from metadata supplied by the sample provider, not from assay-based typing.

Whole blood was collected in K2EDTA tubes by collaborating institutions according to the institutions' own protocols. For TCRbeta analysis, collaborator samples were shipped as frozen whole blood, as isolated PBMCs, or as DNA extracted from either sample type. About this clone: Its cognate antigen has yet to be identified. No base qualities exist here, and no much larger clone lies one base off it.

The immunoSEQ Assay, a bias-controlled multiplex PCR, was used to amplify TCRbeta CDR3 regions from genomic DNA. The authors' analysis ran thus. Nucleated cell counts per sample were estimated from amplification of reference gene primers within the assay. Sequence reads were collapsed and filtered to measure the absolute abundance of every unique TCRbeta CDR3 rearrangement. For each sample, productive Simpson clonality was calculated as the square root of Simpson's diversity index across productive rearrangements. Here the immuneACCESS table is served through TCRdb, limited to in-frame sequences with V and J called. Missing clones are a known gap in these copies; in checked studies unresolved V genes cover under half, and the rest lacks a known reason. That table is the source of V, J and clone size, and D and trimming were worked out from the DNA. This sample gives about 440,000 clones in total; roughly 91% of them show up just once. The ten largest clonotypes hold 4.3% of the sample.

From the germline V gene, CDR1 is SGHAT and CDR2 is FQNNGV. The CDR3 has 12 amino acids, counting the end cysteine and phenylalanine. Left in the record is the CDR3 DNA by itself, 36 bases read in frame from the first base. The trim is 1 base for V and 8 bases for J, with a gap of 6 bases between the germline ends. What the research found in general, with its limitations: The quantity of clinical and demographic metadata differed by source and by participant and was supplied without curation.

Here the chain combines TRBV11-2 and TRBJ2-1, with no confidently assigned D gene. This TCR was sampled from a woman in her twenties or thirties with acute or convalescent COVID-19. Sequenced input: peripheral blood. The sequenced DNA is TGTGCCAGCAGCTTAGTGAGCGATGAGCAGTTCTTC. This yields the protein CASSLVSDEQFF.